These 9 T cell receptor beta chains originate from one sample sequenced in a study of STAT5B mutations in CD4+ large granular lymphocyte leukemia. Using immunoSEQ multiplex PCR, the repertoire was profiled, and TCRdb retains in-frame clones only, with some absent. The repertoire holds approximately 39,000 clones, with 85% as singletons. Sequences were obtained from CD4+ T cells from blood buffy coats. The source is a human donor in good health.

The V call is TRBV2, the J call TRBJ2-6, with TRBD1 identical over 8 bases. Germline values: CDR1 SNHLY, CDR2 FYNNEI. V was clipped by 6 bases and J by 0 bases; unmatched bases: 16. The CDR3 extends over 20 amino acids. Here the CDR3 DNA reads TGTGCCAGCAGGGCCAGCTTATGGGGACAGGTCGACTCTGGGGCCAACGTCCTGACTTTC. Translation: CASRASLWGQVDSGANVLTF.

The chain uses TRBV5-1 and TRBJ1-5, with 7 nucleotides matching TRBD1. The CDR3 totals 15 residues. Trimming cost V 4 bases and J 1 base; bases outside gene matches: 5. Per germline, CDR1 SGHRS and CDR2 YFSETQ. The CDR3 coding sequence is TGCGCCAGCAGCACAACAGGGGAGAGCAATCAGCCCCAGCATTTT. Translated: CASSTTGESNQPQHF.

This chain's CDR3 is CATSRDLDPDEQFF. The CDR3 DNA sequence: TGTGCCACCAGCAGAGATCTTGATCCGGATGAGCAGTTCTTC. The chain couples TRBV15 to TRBJ2-1; D is unresolved. Germline V gives CDR1 LNHNV, CDR2 YYDKDF (reference sequence). The CDR3 contains 14 residues. V shed 0 bases and J shed 8 bases, with 11 bases lying between them.

The rearrangement uses TRBV9 and TRBJ2-3; 8 nucleotides line up with TRBD2. V gave up 0 bases and J gave up 5 bases; unmatched junction bases: 11. Germline loops: CDR1 SGDLS, CDR2 YYNGEE. The CDR3 loop spans 17 amino acids. The chain's CDR3 is CASSVEVSGGPRDTQYF. In DNA, the CDR3 is TGTGCCAGCAGCGTAGAGGTTTCGGGGGGGCCGAGAGATACGCAGTATTTT.

This chain joins TRBV10-3 and TRBJ2-2, with TRBD2 as a possible D gene (5 bases). The CDR3 runs 14 residues. Germline values: CDR1 ENHRY, CDR2 SYGVKD. V shed 3 bases and J shed 4 bases, with 9 bases lying between them. CDR3 sequence: CAISEVGLTGELFF. The DNA of the CDR3 is TGTGCCATCAGTGAAGTCGGACTCACCGGGGAGCTGTTTTTT.

The gene calls are TRBV13 and TRBJ2-6, with 9 bases aligning to TRBD2. CDR3 length: 18 residues. After removal of 3 bases from V and 0 bases from J, the junction contained 6 bases not matched to a gene. In germline, CDR1 is PRHDT, CDR2 FYEKMQ (reference sequence). For the CDR3, the DNA is TGTGCCAGCAGCTTCGGTCTAGCGGGATTCTCTGGGGCCAACGTCCTGACTTTC. Encoded protein: CASSFGLAGFSGANVLTF.

The chain recombines TRBV19 with TRBJ2-5; no definite D call. Germline CDR1 LNHDA, CDR2 SQIVND (reference sequence). The CDR3 totals 12 residues. The ends were cut back, 1 base at V and 5 bases at J, with 5 bases in the middle. The CDR3 here is CASSIARETQYF. The CDR3 nucleotides read TGTGCCAGTAGTATAGCGAGGGAGACCCAGTACTTC.

The chain is built from TRBV29-1 and TRBJ2-3; D remains ambiguous. Deletions cut 5 bases from V and 2 bases from J, with 14 bases between. The length of the CDR3 is 14 residues. Germline CDR1 SQVTM, CDR2 ANQGSEA. For the CDR3, the DNA is TGCAGCGTTCAAACGGGCACCTACACAGATACGCAGTATTTT. Its translation: CSVQTGTYTDTQYF.

The J gene is TRBJ2-7, the V gene TRBV4-1; D is unresolved. Germline V gives CDR1 MGHRA, CDR2 YSYEKL. With 0 bases removed from V and 2 bases from J, the gap between germline ends came to 5 bases. The CDR3 length is 13 residues. The CDR3 DNA is TGCGCCAGCAGCCAAGAGGGCACCTACGAGCAGTACTTC. It is translated as CASSQEGTYEQYF.